The count of the clone carrying this TCR beta chain is one. The sample is drawn from a study of blood T cell repertoires in COVID-19. Overall study: The United States, Italy and Spain were the sources of the acute and convalescent COVID-19 samples.

Original processing notes: By means of reference gene primer amplification, nucleated cell counts were estimated. Sequencing used immunoSEQ multiplex PCR; TCRdb keeps in-frame clones, though not all of them. Clonal size and the V and J genes are those of that table, whereas D and trimming came from the DNA. The repertoire holds 260,000 or so clones, with roughly four fifths as singletons. Germline loops: CDR1 LGHNA, CDR2 YSLEER. The CDR3 spans 16 residues. Between the trimmed V and J ends, which lost 0 bases and 6 bases, there was a span of 12 bases. The V call is TRBV4-3, the J call TRBJ1-6; D might be TRBD1 (6 bases). This sequence originates from a woman between 65 and 79 years old with acute or convalescent COVID-19. The sequenced sample was peripheral blood. The CDR3 DNA follows: TGCGCCAGCAGCCAAGAGTTCGGGGGGCCTAATTCACCCCTCCACTTT. It specifies CASSQEFGGPNSPLHF.